One sample yielded the 7 T cell receptor beta chains listed below, sequenced in a study of beta chain features in type 1 diabetes listed by TCRdb under 2018. The library came from the immunoSEQ multiplex PCR assay. The entire amount of isolated RNA was reverse transcribed using the High Capacity cDNA Reverse Transcription Kit, so the sequenced TCRB transcripts were expressed ones. Here the immuneACCESS table is served through TCRdb, limited to in-frame sequences with V and J called. Missing clones are a known gap in these copies; in checked studies unresolved V genes cover under half, and the rest lacks a known reason. Here the sample has about 42,000 clones; roughly 50% occur a single time. The ten biggest clones cover roughly 0.27% of the sample. Sequencing was carried out using stem cell memory CD4+ T cells from blood. Explained via the paper, the cell subset or site label denotes: stem cell-like memory CD4+ T cells. Source of these receptors: a woman in her 30s in good health.

The chain is built from TRBV10-3 and TRBJ2-1, with 13 bases lining up with TRBD2. The V gene's germline CDR1 is ENHRY and CDR2 SYGVKD. The CDR3 covers 18 residues. V lost 7 bases to trimming and J lost 1 base; unmatched junction nucleotides: 10. CDR3 residues: CAIKPGLAGKKSYNEQFF. The CDR3 bases are TGTGCCATCAAACCGGGACTAGCGGGAAAAAAATCCTACAATGAGCAGTTCTTC.

The table lists this clone with a few counts. The chain recombines TRBV6-5 with TRBJ1-5, with D unclear. The germline V gene has CDR1 MNHEY and CDR2 SVGAGI. This CDR3 has 15 residues. V shed 0 bases and J shed 5 bases, with 11 bases lying between them. The CDR3 DNA reads as TGTGCCAGCAGTTACTCTAGGTGGGGAGATCAGCCCCAGCATTTT. This gives the protein CASSYSRWGDQPQHF.

V and J are TRBV27 and TRBJ2-7; TRBD1 might be the D (6 bases). Looked up from germline, CDR1 is MNHEY and CDR2 is SMNVEV (reference sequence). The CDR3 is 13 amino acids. The ends were cut back, 4 bases at V and 6 bases at J, with 13 bases in the middle. For the CDR3, the DNA is TGTGCCAGCAGTTCCCACAGGGAATTCGAGCAGTACTTC. This gives the protein CASSSHREFEQYF.

The CDR3 protein is CAISTGSMNTEAFF. Here the CDR3 DNA reads TGTGCCATCAGTACAGGTTCCATGAACACTGAAGCTTTCTTT. The V and J genes are TRBV10-3 and TRBJ1-1; TRBD1 is a possible D gene (5 bases). The V gene's germline CDR1 is ENHRY and CDR2 SYGVKD. The CDR3 is made up of 14 amino acids. The V gene lost 5 bases and the J gene lost 0 bases, with 10 bases spanning the gap.

The CDR3 DNA follows: TGCGCCAGCAGCCCCCAGCCCGGGACTAGCGACAATGAGCAGTTCTTC. Protein product: CASSPQPGTSDNEQFF. The chain recombines TRBV4-3 with TRBJ2-1, with 10 bases that match TRBD2. Germline-derived CDR1 and CDR2 are LGHNA and YSLEER. J was trimmed by 5 bases and V by 4 bases; bases with no gene match: 8. CDR3 size: 16 residues.

This clone has a handful of counts. This chain joins TRBV28 and TRBJ2-4, with 9 bases identical to TRBD2. V lost 5 bases and J lost 5; bases outside the gene matches: 16. The germline V gene encodes CDR1 MDHEN and CDR2 SYDVKM. The CDR3 is made up of 18 amino acids. The CDR3 nucleotides are TGTGCCAGCAGTCCCTCAGCTGCCCGACTAGCGGAACAAAACATTCAGTACTTC. Its protein product is CASSPSAARLAEQNIQYF. Full variable domain (missing parts from reference TRBV28 and TRBJ2-4): DVKVTQSSRYLVKRTGEKVFLECVQDMDHENMFWYRQDPGLGLRLIYFSYDVKMKEKGDIPEGYSVSREKKERFSLILESASTNQTSMYLCASSPSAARLAEQNIQYFGAGTRLSVL.

The chain has TRBV21-1 and TRBJ2-1; the tabulated D call, TRBD2, remains unverified against the DNA. TRBV21-1 is a recognized pseudogene. The CDR3 contains 20 residues. The CDR3 region is CASSKVSPVLLAGGVNEQFF. CDR3 nucleotide sequence: TGTGCCAGCAGCAAAGTGTCCCCAGTACTACTAGCGGGAGGGGTGAATGAGCAGTTCTTC.